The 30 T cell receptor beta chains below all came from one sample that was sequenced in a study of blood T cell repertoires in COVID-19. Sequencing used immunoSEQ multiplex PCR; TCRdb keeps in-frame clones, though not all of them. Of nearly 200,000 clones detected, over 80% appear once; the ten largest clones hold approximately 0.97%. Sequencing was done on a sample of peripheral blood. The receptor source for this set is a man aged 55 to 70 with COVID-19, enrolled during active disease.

This CDR3 reads CASSLDSGSYNEQFF. The CDR3 region has the DNA TGCGCCAGCAGCTTGGACTCGGGCTCCTACAATGAGCAGTTCTTC. The rearrangement uses TRBV5-1 and TRBJ2-1; no clear D gene. There are 15 residues in the CDR3. V was clipped by 0 bases and J by 0 bases, with 7 bases between them. Germline assignment: CDR1 SGHRS and CDR2 YFSETQ. Filled out from reference TRBV5-1 and TRBJ2-1, the complete variable domain reads KAGVTQTPRYLIKTRGQQVTLSCSPISGHRSVSWYQQTPGQGLQFLFEYFSETQRNKGNFPGRFSGRQFSNSRSEMNVSTLELGDSALYLCASSLDSGSYNEQFFGPGTRLTVL.

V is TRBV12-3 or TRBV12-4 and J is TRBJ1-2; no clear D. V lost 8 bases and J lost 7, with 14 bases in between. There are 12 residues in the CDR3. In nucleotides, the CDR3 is TGTGCCAGCTCCCCGGAGGGATTTGGCTACACCTTC. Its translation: CASSPEGFGYTF.

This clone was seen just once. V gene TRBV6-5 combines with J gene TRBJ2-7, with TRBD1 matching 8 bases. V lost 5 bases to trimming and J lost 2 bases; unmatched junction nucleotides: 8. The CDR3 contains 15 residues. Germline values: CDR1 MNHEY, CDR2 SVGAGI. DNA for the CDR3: TGTGCCAGCAGTCAGACCGGGACAGGCACCTACGAGCAGTACTTC. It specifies CASSQTGTGTYEQYF.

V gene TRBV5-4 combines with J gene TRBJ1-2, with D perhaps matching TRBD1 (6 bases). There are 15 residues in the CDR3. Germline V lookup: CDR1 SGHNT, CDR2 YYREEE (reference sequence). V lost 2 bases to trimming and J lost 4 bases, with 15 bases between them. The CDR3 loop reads CASSFPGQNLYGYTF. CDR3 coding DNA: TGTGCCAGCAGCTTTCCCGGACAGAATCTCTATGGCTACACCTTC.

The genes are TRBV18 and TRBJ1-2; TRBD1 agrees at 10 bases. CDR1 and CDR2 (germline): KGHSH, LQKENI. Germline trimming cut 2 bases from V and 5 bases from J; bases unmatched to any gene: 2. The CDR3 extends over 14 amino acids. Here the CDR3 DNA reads TGTGCCAGCTCACCAGGGACAGGGGCGTATGGCTACACCTTC. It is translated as CASSPGTGAYGYTF. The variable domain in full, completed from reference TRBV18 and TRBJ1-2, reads NAGVMQNPRHLVRRRGQEARLRCSPMKGHSHVYWYRQLPEEGLKFMVYLQKENIIDESGMPKERFSAEFPKEGPSILRIQQVVRGDSAAYFCASSPGTGAYGYTFGSGTRLTVV.

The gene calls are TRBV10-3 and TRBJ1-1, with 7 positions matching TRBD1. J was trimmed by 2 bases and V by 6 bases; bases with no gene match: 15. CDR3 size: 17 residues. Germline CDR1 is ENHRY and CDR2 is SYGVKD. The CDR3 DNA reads TGTGCCATCAGAGCCGGAGCGGGCAGGGGGTTTAACACTGAAGCTTTCTTT. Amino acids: CAIRAGAGRGFNTEAFF.

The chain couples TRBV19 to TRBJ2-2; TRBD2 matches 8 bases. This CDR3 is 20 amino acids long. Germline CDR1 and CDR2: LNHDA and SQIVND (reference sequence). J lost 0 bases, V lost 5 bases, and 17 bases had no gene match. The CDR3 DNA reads TGTGCCAGTAGTGCCCCTCGCGGGGGGCCCCGGTCAGCGAACACCGGGGAGCTGTTTTTT. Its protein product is CASSAPRGGPRSANTGELFF.

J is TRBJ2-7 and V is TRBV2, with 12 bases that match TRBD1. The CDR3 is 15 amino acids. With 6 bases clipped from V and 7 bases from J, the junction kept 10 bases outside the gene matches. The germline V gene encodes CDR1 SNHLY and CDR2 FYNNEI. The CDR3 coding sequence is TGTGCCAGCAGCCCCGGGACAGGGGGCGCGGGTGAGCAGTACTTC. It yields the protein CASSPGTGGAGEQYF.

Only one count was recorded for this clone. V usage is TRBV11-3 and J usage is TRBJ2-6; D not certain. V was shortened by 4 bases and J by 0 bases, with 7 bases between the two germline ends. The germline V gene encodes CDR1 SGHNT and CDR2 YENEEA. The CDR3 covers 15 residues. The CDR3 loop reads CASSSASSGANVLTF. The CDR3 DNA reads TGTGCCAGCAGCTCCGCGAGCTCTGGGGCCAACGTCCTGACTTTC.

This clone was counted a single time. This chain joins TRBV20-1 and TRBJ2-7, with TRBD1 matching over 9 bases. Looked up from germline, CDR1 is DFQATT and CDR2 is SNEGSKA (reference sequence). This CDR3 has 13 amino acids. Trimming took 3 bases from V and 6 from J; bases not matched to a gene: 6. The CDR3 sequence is CSASRQGGTEQYF. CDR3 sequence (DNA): TGCAGTGCTAGTCGACAGGGGGGGACCGAGCAGTACTTC.

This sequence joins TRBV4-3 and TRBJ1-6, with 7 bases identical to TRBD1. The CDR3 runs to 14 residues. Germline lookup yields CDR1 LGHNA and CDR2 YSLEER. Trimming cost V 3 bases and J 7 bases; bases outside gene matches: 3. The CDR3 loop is CASSQQGGNSPLHF. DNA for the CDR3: TGCGCCAGCAGCCAGCAGGGGGGAAATTCACCCCTCCACTTT.

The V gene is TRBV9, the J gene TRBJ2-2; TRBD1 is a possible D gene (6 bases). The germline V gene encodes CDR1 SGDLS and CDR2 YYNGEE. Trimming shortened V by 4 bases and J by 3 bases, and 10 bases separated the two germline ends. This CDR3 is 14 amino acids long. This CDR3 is CASSPYRDTGELFF. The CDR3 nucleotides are TGTGCCAGCAGCCCCTACAGGGACACCGGGGAGCTGTTTTTT. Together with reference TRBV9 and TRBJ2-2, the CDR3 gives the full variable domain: DSGVTQTPKHLITATGQRVTLRCSPRSGDLSVYWYQQSLDQGLQFLIQYYNGEERAKGNILERFSAQQFPDLHSELNLSSLELGDSALYFCASSPYRDTGELFFGEGSRLTVL.

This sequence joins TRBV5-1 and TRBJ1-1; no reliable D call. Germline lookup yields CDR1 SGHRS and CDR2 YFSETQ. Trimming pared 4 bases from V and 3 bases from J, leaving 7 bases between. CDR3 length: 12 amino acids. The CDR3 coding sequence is TGCGCCAGCAGCCGGGGTGACACTGAAGCTTTCTTT. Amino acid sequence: CASSRGDTEAFF. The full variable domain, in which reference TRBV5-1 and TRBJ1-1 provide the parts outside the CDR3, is KAGVTQTPRYLIKTRGQQVTLSCSPISGHRSVSWYQQTPGQGLQFLFEYFSETQRNKGNFPGRFSGRQFSNSRSEMNVSTLELGDSALYLCASSRGDTEAFFGQGTRLTVV.

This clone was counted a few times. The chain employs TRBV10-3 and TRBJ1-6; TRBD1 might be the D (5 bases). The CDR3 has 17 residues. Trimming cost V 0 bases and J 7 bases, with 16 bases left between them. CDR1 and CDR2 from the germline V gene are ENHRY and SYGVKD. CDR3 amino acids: CAISESMGGGMNSPLHF. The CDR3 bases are TGTGCCATCAGTGAGTCGATGGGTGGGGGGATGAATTCACCCCTCCACTTT.

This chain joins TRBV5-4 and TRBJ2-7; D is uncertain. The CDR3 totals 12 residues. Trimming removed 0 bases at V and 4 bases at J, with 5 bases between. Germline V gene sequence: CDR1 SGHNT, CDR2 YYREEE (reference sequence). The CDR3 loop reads CASSLERYEQYF. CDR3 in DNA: TGTGCCAGCAGCTTGGAGCGTTACGAGCAGTACTTC.

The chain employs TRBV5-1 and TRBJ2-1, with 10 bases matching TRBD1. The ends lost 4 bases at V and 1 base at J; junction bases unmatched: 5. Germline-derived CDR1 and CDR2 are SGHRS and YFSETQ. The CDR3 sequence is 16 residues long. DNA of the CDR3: TGCGCCAGCAGCCTTGGACAGGGGGGGTCCTACAATGAGCAGTTCTTC. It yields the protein CASSLGQGGSYNEQFF.

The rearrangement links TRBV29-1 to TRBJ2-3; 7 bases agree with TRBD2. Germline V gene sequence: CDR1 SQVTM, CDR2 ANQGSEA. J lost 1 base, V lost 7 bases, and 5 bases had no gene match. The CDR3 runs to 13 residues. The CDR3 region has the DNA TGCAGCGGTTTAGCGGGCCGCACAGATACGCAGTATTTT. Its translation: CSGLAGRTDTQYF.

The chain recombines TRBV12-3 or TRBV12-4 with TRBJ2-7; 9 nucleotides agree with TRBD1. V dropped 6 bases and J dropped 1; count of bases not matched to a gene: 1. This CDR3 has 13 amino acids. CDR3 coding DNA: TGTGCCAGCAGCGGGACAGGGTCCTACGAGCAGTACTTC. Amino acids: CASSGTGSYEQYF.

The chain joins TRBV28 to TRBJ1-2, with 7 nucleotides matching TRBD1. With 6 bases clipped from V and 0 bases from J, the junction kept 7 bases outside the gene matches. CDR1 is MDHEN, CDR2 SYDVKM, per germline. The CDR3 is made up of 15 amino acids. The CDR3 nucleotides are TGTGCCAGCAGGGAGACCGGGACAGCTAACTATGGCTACACCTTC. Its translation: CASRETGTANYGYTF.

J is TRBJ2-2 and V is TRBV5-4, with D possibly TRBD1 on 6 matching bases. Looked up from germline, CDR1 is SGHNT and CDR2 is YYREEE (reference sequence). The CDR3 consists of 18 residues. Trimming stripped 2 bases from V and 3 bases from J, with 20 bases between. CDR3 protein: CASSLTPTGFWDTGELFF. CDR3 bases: TGTGCCAGCAGCTTAACCCCGACAGGTTTTTGGGACACCGGGGAGCTGTTTTTT.

CDR3 bases: TGCAGCGTTCAATTAGGGGGCGCAGACACTGAAGCTTTCTTT. Amino acids: CSVQLGGADTEAFF. The rearrangement joins TRBV29-1 to TRBJ1-1; TRBD1 aligns across 7 bases. This CDR3 is 14 amino acids long. The J segment lost 3 bases and the V segment lost 5 bases, leaving 9 bases of the junction unmatched. Germline V gene sequence: CDR1 SQVTM, CDR2 ANQGSEA.

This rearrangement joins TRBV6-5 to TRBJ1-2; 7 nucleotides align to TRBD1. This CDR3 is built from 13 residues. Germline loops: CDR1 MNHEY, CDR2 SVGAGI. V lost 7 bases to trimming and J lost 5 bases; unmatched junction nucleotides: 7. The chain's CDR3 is CASTTGHGYGYTF. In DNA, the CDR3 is TGTGCCAGCACGACAGGGCACGGGTATGGCTACACCTTC.

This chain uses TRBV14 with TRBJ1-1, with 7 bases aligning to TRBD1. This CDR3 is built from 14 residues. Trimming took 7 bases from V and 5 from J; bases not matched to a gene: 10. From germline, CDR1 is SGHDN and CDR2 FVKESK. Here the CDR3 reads CASTDPTQGTEAFF. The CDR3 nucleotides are TGTGCCAGCACGGACCCTACACAGGGGACTGAAGCTTTCTTT.

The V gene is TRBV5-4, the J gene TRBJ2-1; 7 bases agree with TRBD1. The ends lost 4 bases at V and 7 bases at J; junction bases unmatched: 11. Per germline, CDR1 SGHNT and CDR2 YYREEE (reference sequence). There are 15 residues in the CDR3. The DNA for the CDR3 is TGTGCCAGCAGCGTTGACCTGGCCAGGGGGAATGAGCAGTTCTTC. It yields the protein CASSVDLARGNEQFF.

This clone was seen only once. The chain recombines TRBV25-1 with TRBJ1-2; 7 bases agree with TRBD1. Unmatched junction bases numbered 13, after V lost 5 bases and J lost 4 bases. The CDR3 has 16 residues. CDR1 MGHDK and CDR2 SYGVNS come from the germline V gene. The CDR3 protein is CASSNTLQGRGYGYTF. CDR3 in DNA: TGTGCCAGCAGTAATACCTTACAGGGGCGAGGCTATGGCTACACCTTC.

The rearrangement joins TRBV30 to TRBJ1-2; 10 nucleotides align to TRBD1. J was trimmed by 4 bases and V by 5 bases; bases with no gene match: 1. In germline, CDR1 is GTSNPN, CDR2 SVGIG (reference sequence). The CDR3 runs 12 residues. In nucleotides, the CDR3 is TGTGCCTGGGGGACAGGGGTCTATGGCTACACCTTC. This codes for CAWGTGVYGYTF.

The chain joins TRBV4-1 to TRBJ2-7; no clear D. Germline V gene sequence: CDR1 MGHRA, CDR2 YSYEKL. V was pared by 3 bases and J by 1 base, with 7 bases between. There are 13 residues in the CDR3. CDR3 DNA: TGCGCCAGCAGCCACGCGGTTTCCTACGAGCAGTACTTC. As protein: CASSHAVSYEQYF.

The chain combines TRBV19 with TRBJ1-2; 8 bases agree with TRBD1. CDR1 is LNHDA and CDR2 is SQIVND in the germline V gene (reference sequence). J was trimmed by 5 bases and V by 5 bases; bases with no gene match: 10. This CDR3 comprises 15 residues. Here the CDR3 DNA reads TGTGCCAGTAGTGCCTCGACAGGGGCGGGGTATGGCTACACCTTC. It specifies CASSASTGAGYGYTF.

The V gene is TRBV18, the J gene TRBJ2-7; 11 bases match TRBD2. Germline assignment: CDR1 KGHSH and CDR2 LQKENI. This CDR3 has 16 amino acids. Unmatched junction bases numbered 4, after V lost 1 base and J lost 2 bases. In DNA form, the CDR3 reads TGTGCCAGCTCACCACTTACTAGCGGGGGAACCTACGAGCAGTACTTC. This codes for CASSPLTSGGTYEQYF.

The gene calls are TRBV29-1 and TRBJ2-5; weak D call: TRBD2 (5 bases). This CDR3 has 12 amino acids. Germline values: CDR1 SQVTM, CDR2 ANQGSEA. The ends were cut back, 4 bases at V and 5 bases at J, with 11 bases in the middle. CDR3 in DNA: TGCAGCGTTGCGGCCAGCGGCGAGACCCAGTACTTC. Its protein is CSVAASGETQYF.